This note documents a single TCR beta chain sequence. The data were taken from a study of OX40 agonist ivuxolimab in advanced cancers. CDR1 MDHEN and CDR2 SYDVKM come from the germline V gene. The CDR3 runs 12 residues. With 6 bases removed from V and 9 bases from J, the gap between germline ends came to 15 bases. Assay used: immunoSEQ multiplex PCR; TCRdb lists only in-frame clones, some missing. The sample lists approximately 23,000 clones; 80% to 90% were seen once. Researchers took blood at baseline, on cycle 4 day 1, and on cycle 7 day 1. The sample consisted of CD4+ or CD8+ T cells sorted from blood, taken in a trial of the OX40 agonist ivuxolimab. The TCR originated in an adult with an advanced solid tumor such as melanoma, head and neck, liver or kidney cancer. The gene calls are TRBV28 and TRBJ2-7; tentatively, D is TRBD1 or TRBD2 (5 bases each). The CDR3 sequence is CASSSGPGLQYF. DNA of the CDR3: TGTGCCAGCAGCTCGGGACCAGGCTTGCAGTACTTC.